These 5 T cell receptor beta chains came from one sample sequenced in a study of T cells in Graves' hyperthyroidism and ophthalmopathy. There were TCR beta CDR3 regions amplified from RNA transcripts. Initially, a first-round RT-PCR of the TCR CDR3 employed the HTBI primer set. TCRdb reprocessed the multiplex PCR reads with MiXCR, giving one entry per CDR3 protein. The profile shows around 500,000 distinct CDR3 sequences, approximately 22% of them singletons. Source material: blood. The receptors derive from a woman in her 70s with Graves' ophthalmopathy.

Only a few counts were recorded for this clonotype. The chain joins TRBV10-3 to TRBJ1-2, with D possibly TRBD1 on 6 matching bases. This CDR3 spans 15 amino acids. Trimming left V 3 bases short and J 6 bases short, with 17 bases between. In germline, CDR1 is ENHRY, CDR2 SYGVKD. The chain's CDR3 is CAISDALGGPDGYTF. CDR3 DNA sequence: TGTGCCATCAGTGACGCCCTCGGGGGCCCGGATGGCTACACCTTC.

This chain joins TRBV7-2 and TRBJ2-1; no clear D gene. The CDR3 is 15 residues long. V was trimmed by 4 bases and J by 0 bases, leaving 10 bases between them. The germline CDR1 and CDR2 sequences are SGHTA and FQGNSA. The CDR3 DNA reads as TGTGCCAGCAGCTCATCCTTTGGCTCCTACAATGAGCAGTTCTTC. This codes for CASSSSFGSYNEQFF.

This clonotype showed up many times. DNA of the CDR3: TGTGCCAGCAGCTCCCGGACGTACGGGGGTGAAGCTTTCTTT. Translating gives CASSSRTYGGEAFF. The chain has TRBV7-2 and TRBJ1-1, with D possibly matching TRBD1 (5 bases). This CDR3 contains 14 residues. Between the trimmed V and J ends, which lost 4 bases and 7 bases, there was a span of 16 bases. From germline, CDR1 is SGHTA and CDR2 FQGNSA.

This chain connects TRBV3-1 to TRBJ1-2; no firm D call. Germline CDR1 is LGHDT and CDR2 is YNNKEL (reference sequence). The CDR3 spans 14 residues. V shed 2 bases and J shed 4 bases, with 11 bases lying between them. The CDR3 sequence: CASSQLGSGYGYTF. The CDR3 DNA reads TGTGCCAGCAGCCAATTAGGCTCAGGCTATGGCTACACCTTC.

V is TRBV7-8 and J is TRBJ1-4; D is undetermined. This CDR3 has 16 residues. The germline V and J ends were trimmed by 6 bases and 5 bases, with 19 bases remaining between them. Germline CDR1 reads SGHVS; CDR2 reads FQNEAQ. The CDR3 region is CASRAPRMFGNEKLFF. CDR3 DNA sequence: TGTGCCAGCAGGGCTCCAAGGATGTTCGGGAATGAAAAACTGTTTTTT.